This T cell receptor beta chain was captured by sequencing in a study of blood T cell repertoires in COVID-19. For the study at large: Acute and convalescent COVID-19 specimens originated in the United States, Italy and Spain. PBMCs, B-cell-depleted T cells, or T cells were the source of the cDNA or gDNA that made up the material.

The assay was immunoSEQ multiplex PCR, and TCRdb's table has in-frame clones only and misses some. The sample includes 120,000 or so clones, 80% of them seen just once. The sequenced sample was peripheral blood. This clonotype originated in a human donor in a cohort sampled during active COVID-19.

For the CDR3, the DNA is TGTGCCAGCAGCAATAACAGGGAGAACACTGAAGCTTTCTTT. This encodes CASSNNRENTEAFF. The chain couples TRBV21-1 to TRBJ1-1; TRBD1 is the table's D call, not checked against the DNA. TRBV21-1 is a recognized pseudogene. The CDR3 spans 14 residues.